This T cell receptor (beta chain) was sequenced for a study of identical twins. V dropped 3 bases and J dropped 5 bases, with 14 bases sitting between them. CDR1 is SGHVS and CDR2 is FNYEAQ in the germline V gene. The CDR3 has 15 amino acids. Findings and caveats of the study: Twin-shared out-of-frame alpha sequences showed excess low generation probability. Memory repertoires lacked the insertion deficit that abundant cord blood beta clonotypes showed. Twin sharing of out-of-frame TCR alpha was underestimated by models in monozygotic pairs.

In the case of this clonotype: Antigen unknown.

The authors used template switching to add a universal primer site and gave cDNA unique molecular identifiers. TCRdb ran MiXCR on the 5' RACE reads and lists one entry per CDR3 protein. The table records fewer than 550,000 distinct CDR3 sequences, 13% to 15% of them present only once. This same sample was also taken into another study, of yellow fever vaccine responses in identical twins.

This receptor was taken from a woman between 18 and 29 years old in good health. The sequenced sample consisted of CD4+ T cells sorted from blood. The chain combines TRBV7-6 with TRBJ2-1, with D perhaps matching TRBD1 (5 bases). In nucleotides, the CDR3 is TGTGCCAGCAGCTTCGGCCCCATGGGGCACAATGAGCAGTTCTTC. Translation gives CASSFGPMGHNEQFF.